These 18 T cell receptor beta chains share one sample of origin, sequenced in a study of OX40 agonist ivuxolimab in advanced cancers. Clones were read by immunoSEQ multiplex PCR, and TCRdb kept only the in-frame ones, dropping some. The data contain 60,000 to 65,000 clones, around 84% of them singletons. Sequenced here: CD4+ or CD8+ T cells sorted from blood, sampled in a trial of the OX40 agonist ivuxolimab. The receptors here all came from an adult with an advanced solid tumor such as melanoma, head and neck, liver or kidney cancer.

The rearrangement joins TRBV29-1 to TRBJ2-7; D call uncertain. CDR3 length: 12 residues. The V and J ends lost 7 bases and 3 bases respectively, with 13 bases between them. Germline V gives CDR1 SQVTM, CDR2 ANQGSEA. The DNA for the CDR3 is TGCAGCGCAAACGACGGCGGCTACGAGCAGTACTTC. This codes for CSANDGGYEQYF.

The rearrangement links TRBV6-1 to TRBJ2-3; tentative D call: TRBD1 (5 bases). Trimming stripped 1 base from V and 6 bases from J, with 14 bases between. There are 15 residues in the CDR3. The germline gives CDR1 MNHNS, CDR2 SASEGT. In DNA, the CDR3 is TGTGCCAGCAGTGAAGGGGGCGTCTCTGGGGATACGCAGTATTTT. Residues: CASSEGGVSGDTQYF.

The gene calls are TRBV13 and TRBJ2-5, with 14 bases aligning to TRBD2. Germline V lookup: CDR1 PRHDT, CDR2 FYEKMQ (reference sequence). The trim removed 5 bases at V and 4 bases at J, leaving 6 bases unmatched. This CDR3 has 16 amino acids. In nucleotides, the CDR3 is TGTGCCAGCAGCCGCCGACTAGCGGGGGGGCTAGAGACCCAGTACTTC. It translates to CASSRRLAGGLETQYF.

This clone appeared once. This rearrangement joins TRBV28 to TRBJ2-2, with D perhaps TRBD1 (7 bases). Germline lookup yields CDR1 MDHEN and CDR2 SYDVKM. The CDR3 sequence is 17 residues long. Trimming took 2 bases from V and 3 from J, leaving 16 bases between them. The CDR3 sequence is CASSLHAAGQHTGELFF. The CDR3 DNA reads as TGTGCCAGCAGTTTACACGCCGCGGGACAGCACACCGGGGAGCTGTTTTTT.

CDR3 sequence (DNA): TGTGCCAGCAGCCTTAGGTCAGTCCGACTAGCGGGAAGCACAGATACGCAGTATTTT. Translated, it gives CASSLRSVRLAGSTDTQYF. The chain is built from TRBV7-9 and TRBJ2-3; 11 nucleotides match TRBD2. The CDR3 totals 19 residues. V trimming: 5 bases; J trimming: 0 bases; junction bases outside the gene matches: 13. Looked up from germline, CDR1 is SEHNR and CDR2 is FQNEAQ (reference sequence).

The CDR3 DNA reads as TGTGCCAGCAGTGCTAGCGGGGGGGCCAGCACCGGGGAGCTGTTTTTT. The encoded protein is CASSASGGASTGELFF. This chain connects TRBV2 to TRBJ2-2; 12 positions agree with TRBD2. The CDR3 extends over 16 amino acids. With V trimmed by 4 bases and J by 4 bases, 4 bases remained unmatched. CDR1 and CDR2 from the germline V gene are SNHLY and FYNNEI.

The rearrangement links TRBV15 to TRBJ1-4; 8 nucleotides line up with TRBD1. Trimming took 8 bases from V and 1 from J; bases not matched to a gene: 6. Germline loops: CDR1 LNHNV, CDR2 YYDKDF (reference sequence). The CDR3 has 15 residues. The CDR3 nucleotides read TGTGCCACCCAAATTGACAGGGGAACTAATGAAAAACTGTTTTTT. Its translation is CATQIDRGTNEKLFF.

The genes are TRBV21-1 and TRBJ1-6; TRBD1, the table's D call, lacks a check against the DNA. TRBV21-1 is annotated as a pseudogene. The CDR3 consists of 18 residues. The CDR3 DNA sequence: TGTGCCAGCAGCAAAGCAGGATTCAGGGGGTACTATAATTCACCCCTCCACTTT. Translated, it gives CASSKAGFRGYYNSPLHF.

This clone was observed a few times. The chain couples TRBV7-3 to TRBJ2-1, with TRBD1 as a possible D gene (6 bases). CDR3 length: 14 residues. Germline CDR1 reads SGHTA; CDR2 reads FQGTGA. V was trimmed by 3 bases and J by 6 bases, leaving 12 bases between them. This CDR3 is CASSFQGSSNEQFF. CDR3 bases: TGTGCCAGCAGCTTCCAGGGGTCGAGCAATGAGCAGTTCTTC. Complete variable domain (other parts from reference TRBV7-3 and TRBJ2-1): GAGVSQTPSNKVTEKGKYVELRCDPISGHTALYWYRQSLGQGPEFLIYFQGTGAADDSGLPNDRFFAVRPEGSVSTLKIQRTERGDSAVYLCASSFQGSSNEQFFGPGTRLTVL.

This clone was observed a single time. This rearrangement joins TRBV11-2 to TRBJ1-6; D call uncertain. Germline CDR1 and CDR2: SGHAT and FQNNGV. The CDR3 has 14 amino acids. V was shortened by 5 bases and J by 6 bases, with 11 bases between the two germline ends. In DNA, the CDR3 is TGTGCCAGCAGCCCGCGTCTTATTAATTCACCCCTCCACTTT. This codes for CASSPRLINSPLHF.

This clone was counted a few times. V and J are TRBV6-5 and TRBJ1-6; TRBD1 matches at 7 bases. Germline lookup yields CDR1 MNHEY and CDR2 SVGAGI. This CDR3 has 14 amino acids. The V and J ends lost 4 bases and 7 bases, in that order; junction bases with no gene match: 4. The CDR3 bases are TGTGCCAGCAGTTTGGCCAGGGGGAATTCACCCCTCCACTTT. Amino acids: CASSLARGNSPLHF.

This clone was seen a few times. V and J are TRBV7-9 and TRBJ1-2; 10 bases fit TRBD1. CDR1 is SEHNR, CDR2 FQNEAQ, per germline (reference sequence). J was trimmed by 7 bases and V by 5 bases; bases with no gene match: 7. The CDR3 sequence is 14 residues long. This chain's CDR3 is CASSDAGQGGGYTF. CDR3 DNA: TGTGCCAGCAGCGACGCCGGACAGGGGGGTGGCTACACCTTC.

This clone has only a few counts. The chain couples TRBV5-1 to TRBJ1-1, with D perhaps TRBD1 (5 bases). Per the germline V gene, CDR1 is SGHRS and CDR2 is YFSETQ. This CDR3 region has 12 residues. V shed 1 base and J shed 6 bases, with 7 bases lying between them. DNA of the CDR3: TGCGCCAGCAGCTTGAGGGGCTCTGAAGCTTTCTTT. Its translation is CASSLRGSEAFF.

This clone was seen just once. The chain recombines TRBV6-5 with TRBJ2-7; the D gene is possibly TRBD1 (5 bases). The CDR3 contains 14 residues. Between the trimmed V and J ends, which lost 2 bases and 2 bases, there was a span of 10 bases. CDR1 is MNHEY and CDR2 is SVGAGI in the germline V gene. CDR3 nucleotide sequence: TGTGCCAGCAGTTACAATACAGGCCCCTACGAGCAGTACTTC. It yields the protein CASSYNTGPYEQYF.

The CDR3 protein is CAWSNRRDSYEQYF. The DNA for the CDR3 is TGTGCCTGGTCAAACAGGAGGGACTCCTACGAGCAGTACTTC. The chain is built from TRBV30 and TRBJ2-7; possibly TRBD2 for D (6 bases). Trimming removed 5 bases from V and 0 bases from J, with 14 bases in between. Germline loops: CDR1 GTSNPN, CDR2 SVGIG (reference sequence). The CDR3 extends over 14 amino acids.

The chain recombines TRBV30 with TRBJ2-3; 9 bases align to TRBD1. The CDR3 loop spans 13 amino acids. With 5 bases clipped from V and 6 bases from J, the junction kept 6 bases outside the gene matches. Per the germline V gene, CDR1 is GTSNPN and CDR2 is SVGIG (reference sequence). The CDR3 sequence: CAWVQGAGDTQYF. The CDR3 region has the DNA TGTGCCTGGGTACAGGGGGCAGGGGATACGCAGTATTTT.

This chain joins TRBV15 and TRBJ2-7, with 7 bases identical to TRBD1. Looked up from germline, CDR1 is LNHNV and CDR2 is YYDKDF (reference sequence). The CDR3 has 16 residues. Trimming removed 0 bases from V and 6 bases from J; junction bases left unmatched: 11. The CDR3 nucleotides read TGTGCCACCAGCAGAGATACACAGGGGCGGACTGGCGAGCAGTACTTC. Translation: CATSRDTQGRTGEQYF.

This clone has just one count. The chain combines TRBV9 with TRBJ1-2, with unresolved D. The V gene lost 4 bases and the J gene lost 2 bases, with 9 bases spanning the gap. Per germline, CDR1 SGDLS and CDR2 YYNGEE. This CDR3 contains 13 residues. The CDR3 protein is CASSLGQNYGYTF. In DNA form, the CDR3 reads TGTGCCAGCAGCCTCGGGCAGAACTATGGCTACACCTTC.